Listed below are T cell receptor beta chains from one sample, sequenced in a study of cytomegalovirus exposure and HLA in healthy donors. The repertoire was sequenced with immunoSEQ multiplex PCR; TCRdb's copy has only in-frame clones and lacks some. The data show 150,000 to 200,000 clones, 65% to 85% seen once. The sequenced material came from PBMCs. The source of these receptors is a woman aged 25 to 39 in good health and CMV-seropositive. CDR3s leave out the opening cysteine and the closing phenylalanine or tryptophan. Clone size is stated in some rows and not others, as once, few, many or a class when expanded.

J: TRBJ1-2; size: -; V: TRBV9; CDR3: ASSVEGQGYDYGYT
J: TRBJ1-4; size: -; V: TRBV19; CDR3: ASSISQGTGNEKLF
J: TRBJ2-5; size: -; V: TRBV7-2; CDR3: ASSRDPGETQY
J: TRBJ2-7; size: -; V: TRBV5-1; CDR3: ASSLDREQY
J: TRBJ2-1; size: once; V: TRBV7-6; CDR3: ASSSFPRGRLNNEQF
J: TRBJ2-7; size: -; V: TRBV5-1; CDR3: ASSNLAGGIHEQY
J: TRBJ1-3; size: -; V: TRBV9; CDR3: ASSARGLGDLSGNTIY
J: TRBJ2-7; size: -; V: TRBV6-1; CDR3: ASSGIQGAGEQY
J: -; size: -; V: TRBV7-8; CDR3: ASSKNFGLPNEQY
J: TRBJ1-2; size: once; V: TRBV18; CDR3: ASRLFYGYT
J: TRBJ2-5; size: once; V: TRBV28; CDR3: ASPGGGQGRFGGETQY
J: TRBJ2-2; size: -; V: TRBV5-1; CDR3: ASSQDRANTGELF
J: TRBJ1-5; size: -; V: TRBV2; CDR3: ASSEHSGNPQPQH
J: TRBJ2-6; size: -; V: TRBV5-1; CDR3: ASSWDTFSGANVLT
J: TRBJ1-5; size: -; V: TRBV28; CDR3: ASSVTFREEGNQPQH
J: TRBJ1-1; size: -; V: TRBV6-5; CDR3: ASSYSQSTEAF
J: TRBJ2-5; size: -; V: TRBV5-4; CDR3: ASSADNPGTQY
J: TRBJ1-2; size: -; V: TRBV4-1; CDR3: ASSQDPGQGSLMGYGYT
J: TRBJ2-7; size: -; V: TRBV7-7; CDR3: ASSPTTGAGEQY
J: TRBJ1-3; size: -; V: TRBV18; CDR3: ASSQTGSISGNTIY
J: TRBJ1-6; size: -; V: TRBV10-2; CDR3: ASSDRGLNSPLH
J: TRBJ1-1; size: -; V: TRBV7-8; CDR3: ASSSSRFLNTEAF
J: TRBJ2-5; size: -; V: TRBV18; CDR3: ASSPQSGRPETQY
J: TRBJ1-2; size: -; V: TRBV6-5; CDR3: ASSQDWYYGYT
J: TRBJ1-1; size: -; V: TRBV6-1; CDR3: ASSTQGMNTEAF
J: TRBJ1-5; size: -; V: TRBV6-1; CDR3: ASGRGGQPQH
J: TRBJ2-1; size: -; V: TRBV19; CDR3: ASIPTSGERGEQF
J: TRBJ2-7; size: -; V: TRBV6-1; CDR3: ASSEPTMGGGALYEQY
J: TRBJ2-7; size: -; V: TRBV29-1; CDR3: SVEAGEQY
J: TRBJ2-7; size: -; V: TRBV5-6; CDR3: ASSPPDRGMSYEQY